This TCR beta chain was sequenced in a study of graft-versus-host responses after intestinal transplantation. This clone was counted only a few times. Method: immunoSEQ multiplex PCR; TCRdb's copy keeps in-frame clones and lacks some. The sample yields 5,500 to 8,000 clones, over 75% seen once. Germline V gene lookup returns CDR1 MNHEY and CDR2 SVGAGI. The CDR3 is 13 amino acids. V lost 6 bases, J lost 5 bases, and 13 bases lay in between. Sequenced here: PBMCs, sampled 83 days after transplant. V is TRBV6-5 and J is TRBJ1-2, with TRBD1 as a possible D gene (6 bases). The receptor's source is a human patient who received an intestinal transplant, so some T cells may come from the graft donor. The DNA of the CDR3 is TGTGCCAGCAGATCGAAGGGGGTTTATGGCTACACCTTC. It is translated as CASRSKGVYGYTF.